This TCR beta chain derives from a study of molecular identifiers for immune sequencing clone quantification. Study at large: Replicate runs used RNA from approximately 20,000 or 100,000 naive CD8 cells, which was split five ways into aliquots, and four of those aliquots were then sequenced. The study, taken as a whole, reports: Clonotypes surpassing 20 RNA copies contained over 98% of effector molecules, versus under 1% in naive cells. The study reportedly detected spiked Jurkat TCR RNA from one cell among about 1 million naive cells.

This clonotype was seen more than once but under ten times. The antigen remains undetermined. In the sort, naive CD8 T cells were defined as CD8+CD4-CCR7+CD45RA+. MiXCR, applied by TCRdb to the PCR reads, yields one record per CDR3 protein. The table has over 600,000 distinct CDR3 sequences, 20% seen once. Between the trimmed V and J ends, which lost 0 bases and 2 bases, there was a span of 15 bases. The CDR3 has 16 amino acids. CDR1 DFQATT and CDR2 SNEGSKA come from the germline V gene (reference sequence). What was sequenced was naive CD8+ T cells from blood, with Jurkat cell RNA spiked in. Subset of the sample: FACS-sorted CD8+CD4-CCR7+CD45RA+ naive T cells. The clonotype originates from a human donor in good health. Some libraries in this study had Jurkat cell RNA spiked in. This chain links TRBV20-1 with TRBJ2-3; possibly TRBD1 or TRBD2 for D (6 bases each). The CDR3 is CSARDPGADLTDTQYF. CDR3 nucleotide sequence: TGCAGTGCTAGAGATCCGGGGGCAGACCTCACAGATACGCAGTATTTT.